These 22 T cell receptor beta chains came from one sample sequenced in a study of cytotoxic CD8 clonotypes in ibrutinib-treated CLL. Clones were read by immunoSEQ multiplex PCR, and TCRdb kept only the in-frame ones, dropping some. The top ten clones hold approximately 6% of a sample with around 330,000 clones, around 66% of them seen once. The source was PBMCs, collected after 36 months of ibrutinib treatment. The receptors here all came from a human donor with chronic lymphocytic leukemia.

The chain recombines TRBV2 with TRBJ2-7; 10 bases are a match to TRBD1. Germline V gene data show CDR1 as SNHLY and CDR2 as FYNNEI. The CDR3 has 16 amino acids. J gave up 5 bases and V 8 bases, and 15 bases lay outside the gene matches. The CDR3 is CASVGASGTGVDEQYF. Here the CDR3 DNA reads TGTGCCAGCGTGGGGGCCTCCGGGACAGGGGTCGACGAGCAGTACTTC.

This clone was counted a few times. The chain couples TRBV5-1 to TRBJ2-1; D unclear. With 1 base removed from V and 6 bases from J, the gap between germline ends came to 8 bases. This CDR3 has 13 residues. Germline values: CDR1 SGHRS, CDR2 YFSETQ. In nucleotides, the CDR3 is TGCGCCAGCAGCTTGACGGGTGTCAATGAGCAGTTCTTC. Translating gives CASSLTGVNEQFF. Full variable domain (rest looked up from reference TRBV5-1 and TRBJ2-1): KAGVTQTPRYLIKTRGQQVTLSCSPISGHRSVSWYQQTPGQGLQFLFEYFSETQRNKGNFPGRFSGRQFSNSRSEMNVSTLELGDSALYLCASSLTGVNEQFFGPGTRLTVL.

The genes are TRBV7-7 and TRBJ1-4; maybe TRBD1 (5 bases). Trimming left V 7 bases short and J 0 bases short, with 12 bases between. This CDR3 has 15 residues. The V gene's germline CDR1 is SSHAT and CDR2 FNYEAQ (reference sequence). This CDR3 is CASTWGVATNEKLFF. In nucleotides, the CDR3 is TGTGCCAGCACCTGGGGGGTTGCAACTAATGAAAAACTGTTTTTT. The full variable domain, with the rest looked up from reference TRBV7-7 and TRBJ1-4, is GAGVSQSPRYKVTKRGQDVTLRCDPISSHATLYWYQQALGQGPEFLTYFNYEAQPDKSGLPSDRFSAERPEGSISTLTIQRTEQRDSAMYRCASTWGVATNEKLFFGSGTQLSVL.

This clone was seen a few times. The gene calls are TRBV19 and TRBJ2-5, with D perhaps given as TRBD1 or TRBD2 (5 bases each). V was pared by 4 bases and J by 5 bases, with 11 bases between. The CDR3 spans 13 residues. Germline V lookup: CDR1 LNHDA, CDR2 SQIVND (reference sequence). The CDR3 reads CASSRHRRETQYF. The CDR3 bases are TGTGCCAGTAGTAGGCACAGGAGGGAGACCCAGTACTTC.

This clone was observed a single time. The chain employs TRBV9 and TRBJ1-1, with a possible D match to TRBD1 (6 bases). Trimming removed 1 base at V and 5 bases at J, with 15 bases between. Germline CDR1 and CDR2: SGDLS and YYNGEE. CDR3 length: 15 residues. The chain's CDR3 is CASSVQGFKTTEAFF. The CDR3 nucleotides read TGTGCCAGCAGCGTACAGGGGTTTAAGACGACTGAAGCTTTCTTT.

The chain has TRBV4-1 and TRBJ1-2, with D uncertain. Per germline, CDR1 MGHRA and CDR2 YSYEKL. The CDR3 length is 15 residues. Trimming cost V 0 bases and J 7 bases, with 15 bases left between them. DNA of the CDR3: TGCGCCAGCAGCCAAGACCGTTTGTCAATAATTGGCTACACCTTC. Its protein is CASSQDRLSIIGYTF.

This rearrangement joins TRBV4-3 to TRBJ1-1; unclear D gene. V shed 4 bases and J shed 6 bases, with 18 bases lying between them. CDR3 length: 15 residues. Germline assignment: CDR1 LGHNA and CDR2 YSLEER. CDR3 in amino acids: CASSRSGLIRAEAFF. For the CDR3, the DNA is TGCGCCAGCAGCCGTTCGGGTCTCATTCGGGCTGAAGCTTTCTTT.

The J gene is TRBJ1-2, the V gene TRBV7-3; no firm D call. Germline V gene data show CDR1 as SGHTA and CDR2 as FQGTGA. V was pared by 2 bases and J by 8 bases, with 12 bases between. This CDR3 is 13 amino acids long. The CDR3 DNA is TGTGCCAGCAGCTTATTGAGTCGCCGGGGCTACACCTTC. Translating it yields CASSLLSRRGYTF.

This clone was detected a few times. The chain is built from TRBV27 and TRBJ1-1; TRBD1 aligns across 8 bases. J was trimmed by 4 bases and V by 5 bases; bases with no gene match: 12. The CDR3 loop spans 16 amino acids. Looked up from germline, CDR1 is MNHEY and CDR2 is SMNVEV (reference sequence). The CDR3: CASSRGRGRIGTEAFF. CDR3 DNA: TGTGCCAGCAGTAGAGGCAGGGGGCGGATTGGCACTGAAGCTTTCTTT.

CDR3 region: CASSLGSQPQHF. The CDR3 DNA reads as TGTGCCAGCAGTTTAGGTAGTCAGCCCCAGCATTTT. This chain uses TRBV28 with TRBJ1-5; no definite D call. The CDR3 sequence is 12 residues long. The germline V and J ends were trimmed by 2 bases and 6 bases, with 5 bases remaining between them. CDR1 is MDHEN and CDR2 is SYDVKM in the germline V gene.

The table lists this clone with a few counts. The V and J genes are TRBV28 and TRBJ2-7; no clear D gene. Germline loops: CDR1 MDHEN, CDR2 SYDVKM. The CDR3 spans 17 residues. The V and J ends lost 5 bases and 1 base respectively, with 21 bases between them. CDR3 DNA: TGTGCCAGCAGTCCCTTAGAGGAAATTCACTTTTCCTACGAGCAGTACTTC. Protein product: CASSPLEEIHFSYEQYF. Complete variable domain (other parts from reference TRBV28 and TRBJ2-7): DVKVTQSSRYLVKRTGEKVFLECVQDMDHENMFWYRQDPGLGLRLIYFSYDVKMKEKGDIPEGYSVSREKKERFSLILESASTNQTSMYLCASSPLEEIHFSYEQYFGPGTRLTVT.

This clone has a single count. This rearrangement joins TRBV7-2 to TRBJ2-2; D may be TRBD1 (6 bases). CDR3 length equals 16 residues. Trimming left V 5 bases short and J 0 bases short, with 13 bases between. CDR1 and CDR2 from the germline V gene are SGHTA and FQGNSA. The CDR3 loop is CASSVRQVTNTGELFF. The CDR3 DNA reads TGTGCCAGCAGCGTCAGACAGGTTACGAACACCGGGGAGCTGTTTTTT. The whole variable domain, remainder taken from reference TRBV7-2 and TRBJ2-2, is GAGVSQSPSNKVTEKGKDVELRCDPISGHTALYWYRQSLGQGLEFLIYFQGNSAPDKSGLPSDRFSAERTGGSVSTLTIQRTQQEDSAVYLCASSVRQVTNTGELFFGEGSRLTVL.

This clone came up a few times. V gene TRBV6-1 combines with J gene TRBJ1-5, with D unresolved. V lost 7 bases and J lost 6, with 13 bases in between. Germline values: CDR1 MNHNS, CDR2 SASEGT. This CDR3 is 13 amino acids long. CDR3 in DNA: TGTGCCAGCATGACGGGAGGGTCTCAGCCCCAGCATTTT. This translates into CASMTGGSQPQHF.

DNA of the CDR3: TGTGCCAGCAGCTTAGAGACTAGCGGGTGGTACGAGCAGTACTTC. As protein: CASSLETSGWYEQYF. The chain carries TRBV7-8 and TRBJ2-7; TRBD2 matches 10 bases. V lost 1 base to trimming and J lost 4 bases; unmatched junction nucleotides: 4. CDR3 length: 15 residues. Germline CDR1 reads SGHVS; CDR2 reads FQNEAQ.

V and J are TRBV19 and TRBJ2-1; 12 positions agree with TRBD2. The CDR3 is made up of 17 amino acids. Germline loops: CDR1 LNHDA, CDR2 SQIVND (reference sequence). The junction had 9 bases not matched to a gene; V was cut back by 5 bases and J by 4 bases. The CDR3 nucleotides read TGTGCCAGTAGTGATAGTGGACTAGCGGGACGATACAATGAGCAGTTCTTC. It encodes CASSDSGLAGRYNEQFF.

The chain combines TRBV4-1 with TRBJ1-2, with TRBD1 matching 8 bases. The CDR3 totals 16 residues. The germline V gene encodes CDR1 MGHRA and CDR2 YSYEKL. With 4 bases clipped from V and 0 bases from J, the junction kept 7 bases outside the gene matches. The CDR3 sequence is CASSPDRGKANYGYTF. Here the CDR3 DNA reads TGCGCCAGCAGCCCTGACAGGGGAAAAGCTAACTATGGCTACACCTTC.

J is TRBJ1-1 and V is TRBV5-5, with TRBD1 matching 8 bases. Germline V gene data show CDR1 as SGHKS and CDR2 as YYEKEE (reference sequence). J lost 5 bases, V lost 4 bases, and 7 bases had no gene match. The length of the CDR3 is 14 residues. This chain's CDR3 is CASSLQGATTEAFF. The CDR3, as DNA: TGTGCCAGCAGCCTCCAGGGGGCGACAACTGAAGCTTTCTTT.

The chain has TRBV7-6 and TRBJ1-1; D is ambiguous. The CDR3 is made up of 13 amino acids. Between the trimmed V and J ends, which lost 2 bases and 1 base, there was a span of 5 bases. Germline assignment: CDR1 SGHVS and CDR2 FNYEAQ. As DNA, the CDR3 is TGTGCCAGCAGCTTACGCGGGAACACTGAAGCTTTCTTT. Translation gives CASSLRGNTEAFF.

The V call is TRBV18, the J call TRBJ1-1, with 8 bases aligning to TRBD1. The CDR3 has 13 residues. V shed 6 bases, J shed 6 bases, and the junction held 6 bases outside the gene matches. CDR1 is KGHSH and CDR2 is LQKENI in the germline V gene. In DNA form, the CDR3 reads TGTGCCAGCTCGCTTAAACAGGGGGCTGAAGCTTTCTTT. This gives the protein CASSLKQGAEAFF.

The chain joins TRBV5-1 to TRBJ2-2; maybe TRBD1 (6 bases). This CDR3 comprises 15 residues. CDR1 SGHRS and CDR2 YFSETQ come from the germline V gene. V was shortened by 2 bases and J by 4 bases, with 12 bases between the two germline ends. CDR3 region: CASSLGQGITGELFF. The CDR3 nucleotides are TGCGCCAGCAGCTTAGGGCAGGGGATCACCGGGGAGCTGTTTTTT.

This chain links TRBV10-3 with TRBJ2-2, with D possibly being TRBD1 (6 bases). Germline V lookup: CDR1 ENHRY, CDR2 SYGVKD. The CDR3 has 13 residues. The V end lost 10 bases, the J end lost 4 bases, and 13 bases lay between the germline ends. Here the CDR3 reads CASRGVLTGELFF. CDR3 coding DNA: TGTGCCAGCAGGGGAGTCCTCACCGGGGAGCTGTTTTTT.

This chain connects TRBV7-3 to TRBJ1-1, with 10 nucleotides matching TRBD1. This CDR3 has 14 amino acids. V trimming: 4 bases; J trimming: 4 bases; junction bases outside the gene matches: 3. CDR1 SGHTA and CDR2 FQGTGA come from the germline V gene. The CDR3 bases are TGTGCCAGCAGCTCCAGGACAGGGGGCACTGAAGCTTTCTTT. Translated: CASSSRTGGTEAFF.